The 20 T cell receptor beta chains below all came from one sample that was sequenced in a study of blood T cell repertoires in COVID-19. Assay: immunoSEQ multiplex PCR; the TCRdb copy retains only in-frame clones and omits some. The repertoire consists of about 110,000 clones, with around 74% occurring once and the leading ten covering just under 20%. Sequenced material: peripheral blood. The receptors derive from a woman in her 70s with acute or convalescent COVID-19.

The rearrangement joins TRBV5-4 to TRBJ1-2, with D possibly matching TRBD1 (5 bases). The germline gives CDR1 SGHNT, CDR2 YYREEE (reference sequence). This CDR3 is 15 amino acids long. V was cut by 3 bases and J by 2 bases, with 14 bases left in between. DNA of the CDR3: TGTGCCAGCAGCTGGACCGGGGGGAACAACTATGGCTACACCTTC. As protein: CASSWTGGNNYGYTF.

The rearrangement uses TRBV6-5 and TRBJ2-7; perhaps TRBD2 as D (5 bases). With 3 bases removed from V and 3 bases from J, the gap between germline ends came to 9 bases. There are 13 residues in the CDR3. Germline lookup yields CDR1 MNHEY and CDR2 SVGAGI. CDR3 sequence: CASSYNEGYEQYF. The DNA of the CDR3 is TGTGCCAGCAGTTATAACGAGGGCTACGAGCAGTACTTC.

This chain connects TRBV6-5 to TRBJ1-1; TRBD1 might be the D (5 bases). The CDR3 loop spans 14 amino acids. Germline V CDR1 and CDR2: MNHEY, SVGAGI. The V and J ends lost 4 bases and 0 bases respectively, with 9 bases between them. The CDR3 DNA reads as TGTGCCAGCAGTTCGACAGCGCTGAACACTGAAGCTTTCTTT. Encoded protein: CASSSTALNTEAFF.

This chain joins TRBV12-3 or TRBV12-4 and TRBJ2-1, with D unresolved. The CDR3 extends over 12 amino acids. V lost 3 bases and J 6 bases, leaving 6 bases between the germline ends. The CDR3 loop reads CASSFSPNEQFF. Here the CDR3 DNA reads TGTGCCAGCAGTTTCTCCCCCAATGAGCAGTTCTTC.

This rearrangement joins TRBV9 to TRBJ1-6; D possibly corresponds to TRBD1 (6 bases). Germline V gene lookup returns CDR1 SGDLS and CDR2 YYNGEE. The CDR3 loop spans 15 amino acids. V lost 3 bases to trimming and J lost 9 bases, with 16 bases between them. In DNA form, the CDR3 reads TGTGCCAGCAGCGGAGTGGGCAGGGGTTCTTCACCCCTCCACTTT. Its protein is CASSGVGRGSSPLHF.

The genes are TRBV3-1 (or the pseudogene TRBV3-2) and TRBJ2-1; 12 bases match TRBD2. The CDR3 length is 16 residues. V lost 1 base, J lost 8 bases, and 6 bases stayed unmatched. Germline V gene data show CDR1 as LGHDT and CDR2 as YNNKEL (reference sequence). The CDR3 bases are TGTGCCAGCAGCCAAGTCGGACTAGCGGGGAGGCATGAGCAGTTCTTC. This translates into CASSQVGLAGRHEQFF.

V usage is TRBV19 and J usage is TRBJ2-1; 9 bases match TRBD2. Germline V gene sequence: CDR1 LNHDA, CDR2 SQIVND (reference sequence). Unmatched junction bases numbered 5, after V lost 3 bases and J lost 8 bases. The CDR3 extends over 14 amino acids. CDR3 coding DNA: TGTGCCAGTAGTATGGCTAGCGGGGTGGATGAGCAGTTCTTC. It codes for CASSMASGVDEQFF.

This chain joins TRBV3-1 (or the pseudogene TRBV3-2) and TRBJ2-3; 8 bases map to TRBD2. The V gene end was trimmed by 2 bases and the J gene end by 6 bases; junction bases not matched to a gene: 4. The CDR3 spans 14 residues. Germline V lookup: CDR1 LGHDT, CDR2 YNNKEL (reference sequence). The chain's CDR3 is CASSQIAGMDTQYF. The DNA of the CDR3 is TGTGCCAGCAGCCAAATAGCGGGGATGGATACGCAGTATTTT.

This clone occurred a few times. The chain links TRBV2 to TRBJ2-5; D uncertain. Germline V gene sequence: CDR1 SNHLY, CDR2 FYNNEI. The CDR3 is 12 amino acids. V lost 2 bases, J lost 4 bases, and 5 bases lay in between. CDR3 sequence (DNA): TGTGCCAGCAGTGAATTCGGAGAGACCCAGTACTTC. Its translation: CASSEFGETQYF. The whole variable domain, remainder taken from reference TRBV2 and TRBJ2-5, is EPEVTQTPSHQVTQMGQEVILRCVPISNHLYFYWYRQILGQKVEFLVSFYNNEISEKSEIFDDQFSVERPDGSNFTLKIRSTKLEDSAMYFCASSEFGETQYFGPGTRLLVL.

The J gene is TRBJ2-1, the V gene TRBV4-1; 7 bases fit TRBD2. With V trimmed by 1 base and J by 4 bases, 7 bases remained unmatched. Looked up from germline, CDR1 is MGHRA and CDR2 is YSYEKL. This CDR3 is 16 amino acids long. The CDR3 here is CASSQVVGGGYNEQFF. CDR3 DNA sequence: TGCGCCAGCAGCCAAGTTGTGGGGGGAGGGTACAATGAGCAGTTCTTC.

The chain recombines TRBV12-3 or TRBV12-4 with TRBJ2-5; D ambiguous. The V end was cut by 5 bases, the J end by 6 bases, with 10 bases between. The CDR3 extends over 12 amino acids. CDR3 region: CASSPVVKTQYF. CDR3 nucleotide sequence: TGTGCCAGCAGTCCGGTGGTCAAGACCCAGTACTTC.

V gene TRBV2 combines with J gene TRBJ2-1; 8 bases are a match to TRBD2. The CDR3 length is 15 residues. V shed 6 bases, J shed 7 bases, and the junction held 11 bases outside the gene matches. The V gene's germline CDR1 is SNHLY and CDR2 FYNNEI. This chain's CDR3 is CASSVSGGRRNEQFF. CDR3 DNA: TGTGCCAGCAGCGTAAGCGGGGGAAGGCGGAATGAGCAGTTCTTC. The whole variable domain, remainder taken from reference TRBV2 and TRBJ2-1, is EPEVTQTPSHQVTQMGQEVILRCVPISNHLYFYWYRQILGQKVEFLVSFYNNEISEKSEIFDDQFSVERPDGSNFTLKIRSTKLEDSAMYFCASSVSGGRRNEQFFGPGTRLTVL.

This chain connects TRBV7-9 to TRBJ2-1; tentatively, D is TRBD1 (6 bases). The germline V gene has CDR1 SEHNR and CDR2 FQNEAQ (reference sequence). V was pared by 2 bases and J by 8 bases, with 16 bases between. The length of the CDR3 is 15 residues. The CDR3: CASSLRAQGRDEQFF. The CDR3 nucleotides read TGTGCCAGCAGCTTACGGGCACAGGGAAGGGATGAGCAGTTCTTC.

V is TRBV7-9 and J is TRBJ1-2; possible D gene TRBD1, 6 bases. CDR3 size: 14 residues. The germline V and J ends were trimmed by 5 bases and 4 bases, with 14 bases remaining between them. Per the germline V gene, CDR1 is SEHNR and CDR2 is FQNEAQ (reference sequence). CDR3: CASSHSGTPYGYTF. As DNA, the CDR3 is TGTGCCAGCAGCCACTCCGGGACACCCTATGGCTACACCTTC.

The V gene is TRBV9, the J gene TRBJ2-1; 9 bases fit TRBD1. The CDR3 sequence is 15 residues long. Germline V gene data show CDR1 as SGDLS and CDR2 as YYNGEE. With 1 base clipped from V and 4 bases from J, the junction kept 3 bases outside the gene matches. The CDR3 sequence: CASSVSGQGYNEQFF. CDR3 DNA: TGTGCCAGCAGCGTAAGCGGACAGGGGTACAATGAGCAGTTCTTC.

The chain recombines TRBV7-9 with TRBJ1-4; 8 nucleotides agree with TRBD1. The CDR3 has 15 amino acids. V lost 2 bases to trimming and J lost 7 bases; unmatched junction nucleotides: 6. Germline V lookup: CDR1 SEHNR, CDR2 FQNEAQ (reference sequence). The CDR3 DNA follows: TGTGCCAGCAGCTTATCAGGGGGCGGTGGTGAAAAACTGTTTTTT. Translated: CASSLSGGGGEKLFF.

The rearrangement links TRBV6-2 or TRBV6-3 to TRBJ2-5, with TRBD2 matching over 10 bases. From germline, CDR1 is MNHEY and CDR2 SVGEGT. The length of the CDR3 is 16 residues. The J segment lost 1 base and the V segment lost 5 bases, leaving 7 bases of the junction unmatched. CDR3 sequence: CASSLASGGGQETQYF. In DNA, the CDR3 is TGTGCCAGCAGTCTAGCTAGCGGGGGAGGCCAAGAGACCCAGTACTTC.

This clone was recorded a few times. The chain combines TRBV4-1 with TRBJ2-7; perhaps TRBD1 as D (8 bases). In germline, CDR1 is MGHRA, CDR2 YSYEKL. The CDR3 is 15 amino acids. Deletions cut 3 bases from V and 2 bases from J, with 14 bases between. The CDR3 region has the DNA TGCGCCAGCAGCCACGGACAGGGAGGGACCTACGAGCAGTACTTC. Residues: CASSHGQGGTYEQYF.

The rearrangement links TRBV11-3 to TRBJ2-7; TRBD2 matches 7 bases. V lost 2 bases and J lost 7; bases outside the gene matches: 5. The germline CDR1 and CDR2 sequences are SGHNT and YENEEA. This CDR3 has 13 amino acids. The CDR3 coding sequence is TGTGCCAGCAGCTTAAAAGCGGGGCTAGAGCAGTACTTC. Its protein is CASSLKAGLEQYF. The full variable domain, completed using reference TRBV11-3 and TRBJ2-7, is EAGVVQSPRYKIIEKKQPVAFWCNPISGHNTLYWYLQNLGQGPELLIRYENEEAVDDSQLPKDRFSAERLKGVDSTLKIQPAELGDSAVYLCASSLKAGLEQYFGPGTRLTVT.

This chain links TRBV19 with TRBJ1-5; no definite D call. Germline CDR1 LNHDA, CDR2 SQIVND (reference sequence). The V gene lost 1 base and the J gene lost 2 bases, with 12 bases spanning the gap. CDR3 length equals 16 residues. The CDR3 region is CASSIVPQAGNQPQHF. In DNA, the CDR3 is TGTGCCAGTAGTATAGTTCCGCAGGCTGGCAATCAGCCCCAGCATTTT.